The following is a T cell receptor (beta chain) sequence with its context. Assay used: immunoSEQ multiplex PCR; TCRdb lists only in-frame clones, some missing. The data contain over 2 million clones, around 92% of them singletons. This entry is derived from a study of shared clonotypes between healthy human individuals. The V gene end was trimmed by 3 bases and the J gene end by 1 base; junction bases not matched to a gene: 7. Germline V lookup: CDR1 SGDLS, CDR2 YYNGEE. The CDR3 sequence is 16 residues long. V and J are TRBV9 and TRBJ2-1; 7 positions match TRBD1. The sequenced sample consisted of naive CD4+ T cells from PBMCs. Subset defined: CD45RA+ positively selected. This TCR derives from a man aged 18 to 35 in good health. Some clones in this sample may be carry-over from other donors' samples. CDR3 in DNA: TGTGCCAGCAGCGAGACAGGGTCGAGGTCCTACAATGAGCAGTTCTTC. Encoded protein: CASSETGSRSYNEQFF.